The rows below give T cell receptor beta chains drawn from one sample of a study of cytomegalovirus exposure and HLA in healthy donors. Profiling relied on immunoSEQ multiplex PCR, and the TCRdb table lists in-frame clones only, not all of them. This sample carries 100,000 to 150,000 clones, with roughly 1% going to the ten biggest clones. The sample comprised PBMCs. The source is a man between 18 and 35 years old in good health and CMV-seronegative. Both conserved end residues are part of each CDR3. The D gene is left open where the match is weak.

>TRBJ1-5|TRBV5-4|.
TGTGCCAGCAGCCGTCGGGCGCAGGGGAACTATCAGCCCCAGCATTTT
CASSRRAQGNYQPQHF
>TRBJ1-2|TRBV6-5|.
TGTGCCAGCAGTTTGACAGGCACCTATGGCTACACCTTC
CASSLTGTYGYTF
>TRBJ2-5|TRBV4-2|.
TGTGCCAGCAGCCAAACACCGACAGTCGAACGGGAGACCCAGTACTTC
CASSQTPTVERETQYF
>TRBJ1-5|TRBV18|.
TGTGCCAGCTCACCACTTACAAGAGGAGGACAGCCCCAGCATTTT
CASSPLTRGGQPQHF
>TRBJ2-3|TRBV5-1|.
TGCGCCAGCACCCCGACAGACCCCGGGGATACGCAGTATTTT
CASTPTDPGDTQYF
>TRBJ1-1|TRBV29-1|.
TGCAGCGTTGCGGGTGATTTTGAAGCTTTCTTT
CSVAGDFEAFF
>TRBJ1-2|TRBV6-1|.
TGTGCCAGCAGTTCACAGGGTTTTAACTATGGCTACACCTTC
CASSSQGFNYGYTF
>TRBJ2-3|TRBV6-5|.
TGTGCCAGCAGTTATGCGGGAATAAGCACAGATACGCAGTATTTT
CASSYAGISTDTQYF
>TRBJ2-7|TRBV5-6|TRBD1
TGTGCCAGCAGCTTGAGGGACAGACAGTACGAGCAGTACTTC
CASSLRDRQYEQYF
>TRBJ1-4|TRBV29-1|.
TGCAGCGTTGTCGCATCAGGGGATGAAAAACTGTTTTTT
CSVVASGDEKLFF
>TRBJ1-2|TRBV7-9|TRBD1
TGTGCCAGCAGCCCCACGGACAGGGGAGATGGCTACACCTTC
CASSPTDRGDGYTF
>TRBJ2-2|TRBV19|.
TGTGCCAGTAGTATTAGGGGAAGGGGCACCGGGGAGCTGTTTTTT
CASSIRGRGTGELFF
>TRBJ1-2|TRBV29-1|TRBD1
TGCAGCGTTGGAGAGAGGGGACAGGGATACGGCTACACCTTC
CSVGERGQGYGYTF
>TRBJ2-1|TRBV4-1|TRBD2
TGCGCCAGCAGCCAAGAGCTAGCGGGAGCCTACAATGAGCAGTTCTTC
CASSQELAGAYNEQFF
>TRBJ2-7|TRBV2|.
TGTGCCAGCAGACAGTTCTACGAGCAGTACTTC
CASRQFYEQYF
>TRBJ2-5|TRBV29-1|TRBD2
TGCAGCGTTGAGCGGGGGGGCCAAGAGACCCAGTACTTC
CSVERGGQETQYF
>TRBJ1-2|TRBV5-6|.
TGTGCCAGCAGCTTCCAGGACTCCTATGGCTACACCTTC
CASSFQDSYGYTF
>TRBJ1-3|TRBV4-2|TRBD1
TGTGCCAGCAGCCAGCGACAGGGGAAGGGAAACACCATATATTTT
CASSQRQGKGNTIYF
>TRBJ1-5|TRBV5-5|TRBD1
TGTGCCAGCAGCCCGGGACAGCTCAATCAGCCCCAGCATTTT
CASSPGQLNQPQHF
>TRBJ2-7|TRBV19|.
TGTGCCAGTTCCTCCCAGGGGTACGAGCAGTACTTC
CASSSQGYEQYF
>TRBJ1-1|TRBV18|.
TGTGCCAGCTCACCACAGACAGTAATGAACACTGAAGCTTTCTTT
CASSPQTVMNTEAFF
>TRBJ1-2|TRBV9|.
TGTGCCAGCATCGGATCGGGTTATAGCTACACCTTC
CASIGSGYSYTF
>TRBJ2-7|TRBV2|.
TGTGCCAGCAGCTATAGCACCTACGAGCAGTACTTC
CASSYSTYEQYF
>TRBJ2-1|TRBV9|TRBD1
TGTGCCAGCAGCGCGCATCCGGGACAGGGGATAGGAGGCTCCTACAATGAGCAGTTCTTC
CASSAHPGQGIGGSYNEQFF
>TRBJ1-2|TRBV9|.
TGTGCCAGCAGCGTAGACAGGGTCGGCTACACCTTC
CASSVDRVGYTF
>TRBJ2-7|TRBV19|TRBD1
TGTGCCAGTAGTATAGTGGGGACAGGCGAGCAGTACTTC
CASSIVGTGEQYF
>TRBJ1-1|TRBV20-1|TRBD1
TGCAGTGCTAATGACAGGGGGGCTTTCTTT
CSANDRGAFF
>TRBJ2-1|TRBV6-4|TRBD2
TGTGCCAGCAGTGTTAGCGGGGGGAAAGTGGATGAGCAGTTCTTC
CASSVSGGKVDEQFF
>TRBJ1-3|TRBV25-1|.
TGTGCCAGCAGTCCTCTTGGAAACACCATATATTTT
CASSPLGNTIYF
>TRBJ2-7|TRBV5-6|.
TGTGCCAGCAGCTTGGCAGGGGACCACGAGCAGTACTTC
CASSLAGDHEQYF
>TRBJ1-1|TRBV29-1|.
TGCAGCGTCGAGGGGTACAGGACAGATTTAAGACGGGGCACTGAAGCTTTCTTT
CSVEGYRTDLRRGTEAFF
>TRBJ1-5|TRBV10-3|.
TGTGCCATCAGTGATGCGGGAAGTCAGCCCCAGCATTTT
CAISDAGSQPQHF
>TRBJ1-5|TRBV7-4|.
TGTGCCAGCTCTCCCCGGGGTCAGCCCCAGCATTTT
CASSPRGQPQHF
>TRBJ2-6|TRBV5-1|.
TGCGCCAGCAGCGTCGACAGGCCCTCTGGGGCCAACGTCCTGACTTTC
CASSVDRPSGANVLTF
>TRBJ2-1|TRBV5-5|.
TGTGCCAGCAGCTCTACAGGGATTCTAGGCAATGAGCAGTTCTTC
CASSSTGILGNEQFF
>TRBJ2-1|TRBV27|TRBD1
TGTGCCAGCAGTTTGTCCAGGACAGGGGGGCAGTTCTTC
CASSLSRTGGQFF
>TRBJ2-1|TRBV7-9|TRBD1
TGTGCCAGCAGCTTGGGACAGGTCTCCTACAATGAGCAGTTCTTC
CASSLGQVSYNEQFF
>TRBJ2-5|TRBV10-2|.
TGCGCCAGCAGTGAGTCAGAGTTTAGAGAGACCCAGTACTTC
CASSESEFRETQYF
>TRBJ1-3|TRBV9|.
TGTGCCAGCAGCGTGGCAGGGATAGGAAACACCATATATTTT
CASSVAGIGNTIYF
>TRBJ2-7|TRBV4-1|TRBD1
TGCGCCAGCAGCCATGGGACAGAAGGCGAGCAGTACTTC
CASSHGTEGEQYF
>TRBJ1-6|TRBV9|.
TGTGCCAGCAGCGTAGGCGTCGGGATCGGTATCAGTTCACCCCTCCACTTT
CASSVGVGIGISSPLHF
>TRBJ2-1|TRBV14|.
TGTGCCAGCAGCCCTGCCGGCGGATACAATGAGCAGTTCTTC
CASSPAGGYNEQFF
>TRBJ1-1|TRBV6-5|TRBD1
TGTGCCAGCAGTTACTCGACAGGGGCAAGTAACACTGAAGCTTTCTTT
CASSYSTGASNTEAFF
>TRBJ2-5|TRBV9|TRBD2
TGTGCCAGCAGCCCCCATGGGGCGGGGGGGCCGGGAGAGACCCAGTACTTC
CASSPHGAGGPGETQYF
>TRBJ1-2|TRBV2|.
TGTGCCAGGGACAGTATATCGACTAGCTACACCTTC
CARDSISTSYTF
>TRBJ2-7|TRBV10-1|.
TGCGCCAGCAGTGAGTGGCAGGGATCCCACGAGCAGTACTTC
CASSEWQGSHEQYF
>TRBJ1-1|TRBV28|.
TGTGCCAGCAGTCCACCCCCAATCATCGGAGGAGCTTTCTTT
CASSPPPIIGGAFF